These 10 T cell receptor beta chains share one sample of origin, sequenced in a study of graft-versus-host responses after intestinal transplantation. Profiling relied on immunoSEQ multiplex PCR, and the TCRdb table lists in-frame clones only, not all of them. The sample includes 11,000 to 15,000 clones, around a third seen only once; the top ten take more than 5%. Source: alloreactive CD4+ T cells from a mixed lymphocyte reaction culture, taken before intestinal transplant. Subset defined: CFSE-low proliferating T cells sorted from approximately six-day pre-transplant mixed lymphocyte reaction (GvH or HvG direction). The receptors were sampled from a human patient who received an intestinal transplant.

The J gene is TRBJ1-1, the V gene TRBV2; the D is unclear. Germline V CDR1 and CDR2: SNHLY, FYNNEI. Trimming took 8 bases from V and 0 from J, leaving 10 bases between them. The CDR3 extends over 13 amino acids. The CDR3 DNA reads TGTGCCAGCTCATCCGAGGTGAACACTGAAGCTTTCTTT. It yields the protein CASSSEVNTEAFF.

The V and J genes are TRBV6-5 and TRBJ2-7; weak D call: TRBD1 (6 bases). Trimming removed 4 bases from V and 2 bases from J, with 15 bases in between. The CDR3 spans 15 residues. The germline gives CDR1 MNHEY, CDR2 SVGAGI. The chain's CDR3 is CASSSATGSPYEQYF. The CDR3 nucleotides are TGTGCCAGCAGTTCAGCAACAGGGTCCCCCTACGAGCAGTACTTC.

The gene calls are TRBV30 and TRBJ1-3; no clear D gene. In germline, CDR1 is GTSNPN, CDR2 SVGIG (reference sequence). The CDR3 extends over 14 amino acids. V lost 4 bases, J lost 1 base, and 11 bases lay in between. CDR3 coding DNA: TGTGCCTGGAACCGACGGAGATCTGGAAACACCATATATTTT. This translates into CAWNRRRSGNTIYF.

This chain connects TRBV10-3 to TRBJ1-1; TRBD1 aligns across 7 bases. V shed 6 bases, J shed 5 bases, and the junction held 9 bases outside the gene matches. The CDR3 totals 14 residues. Looked up from germline, CDR1 is ENHRY and CDR2 is SYGVKD. DNA of the CDR3: TGTGCCATCAGCTTACAGGGGATTAGGACTGAAGCTTTCTTT. Its protein product is CAISLQGIRTEAFF.

This clone occurred a few times. The chain is built from TRBV5-1 and TRBJ2-3; D might be TRBD1 (6 bases). CDR3 size: 13 residues. The V and J ends lost 0 bases and 6 bases respectively, with 8 bases between them. Germline-derived CDR1 and CDR2 are SGHRS and YFSETQ. This chain's CDR3 is CASSLAGVDTQYF. CDR3 bases: TGCGCCAGCAGCTTGGCAGGGGTTGATACGCAGTATTTT. Combining the CDR3 with reference TRBV5-1 and TRBJ2-3 gives the whole variable domain KAGVTQTPRYLIKTRGQQVTLSCSPISGHRSVSWYQQTPGQGLQFLFEYFSETQRNKGNFPGRFSGRQFSNSRSEMNVSTLELGDSALYLCASSLAGVDTQYFGPGTRLTVL.

Written as DNA, the CDR3 is TGTGCCAGCAGGGTGGGTCTGAACACTGAAGCTTTCTTT. Residues: CASRVGLNTEAFF. The chain has TRBV5-5 and TRBJ1-1; D uncertain. CDR1 and CDR2 from the germline V gene are SGHKS and YYEKEE (reference sequence). The CDR3 contains 13 residues. With 5 bases removed from V and 0 bases from J, the gap between germline ends came to 8 bases.

This chain uses TRBV18 with TRBJ1-2; 7 bases are a match to TRBD1. V was pared by 4 bases and J by 0 bases, with 5 bases of the junction left unmatched. The CDR3 length is 15 residues. Germline assignment: CDR1 KGHSH and CDR2 LQKENI. For the CDR3, the DNA is TGTGCCAGCTCACATCAGACAGGGACTAACTATGGCTACACCTTC. Translating gives CASSHQTGTNYGYTF.

This chain joins TRBV5-1 and TRBJ2-2; TRBD2 agrees at 8 bases. The trim removed 3 bases at V and 5 bases at J, leaving 9 bases unmatched. Germline CDR1 and CDR2: SGHRS and YFSETQ. The length of the CDR3 is 16 residues. CDR3 sequence reads: CASSYPSGPLTGELFF. DNA of the CDR3: TGCGCCAGCAGCTACCCTAGCGGGCCTCTGACCGGGGAGCTGTTTTTT. The full variable domain, its missing parts supplied by reference TRBV5-1 and TRBJ2-2, is KAGVTQTPRYLIKTRGQQVTLSCSPISGHRSVSWYQQTPGQGLQFLFEYFSETQRNKGNFPGRFSGRQFSNSRSEMNVSTLELGDSALYLCASSYPSGPLTGELFFGEGSRLTVL.

This clone turned up a few times. This chain connects TRBV7-6 to TRBJ1-4; unclear D gene. Germline values: CDR1 SGHVS, CDR2 FNYEAQ. The CDR3 length is 16 residues. V lost 5 bases and J 3 bases, leaving 16 bases between the germline ends. CDR3 loop: CASSIRYPGANEKLFF. For the CDR3, the DNA is TGTGCCAGCAGCATACGTTACCCGGGAGCTAATGAAAAACTGTTTTTT.

The sample holds a few counts of this clone. V is TRBV6-6 and J is TRBJ1-1, with TRBD1 matching 10 bases. This CDR3 has 14 amino acids. CDR1 MNHNY and CDR2 SVGAGI come from the germline V gene (reference sequence). With V trimmed by 4 bases and J by 1 base, 0 bases remained unmatched. The CDR3 nucleotides are TGTGCCAGCAGTTGGACAGGGGGGAACACTGAAGCTTTCTTT. It encodes CASSWTGGNTEAFF.